This T cell receptor beta chain was observed in a study of T cells expressing NK-cell markers. The CDR3 loop spans 19 amino acids. Germline V gives CDR1 SGHVS, CDR2 FNYEAQ. TCRdb reprocessed the 5' RACE reads and stores each CDR3 protein as one record, lacking DNA. This sample's table reports some 500,000 distinct CDR3 sequences. Sequencing was carried out using blood T cells: a sorted CD56 or NKG2C T cell subset, CD4+ or CD8+ T cells, or bulk PBMC T cells (not recorded which). V and J are TRBV7-6 and TRBJ2-1; TCRdb's D gene call, TRBD2, goes unchecked for lack of DNA. The TCR sequence derives from a woman aged 50 to 60 in good health. The chain's CDR3 is CASSLGGGGRDYRRNEQFF.